The 20 T cell receptor beta chains presented below share a single source sample, sequenced in a study of blood T cells in healthy people across ages. A second PCR, run for roughly 7 to 12 cycles, used a sample-barcoded 5' primer plus a J-beta primer mix. TCRdb re-called the 5' RACE reads with MiXCR, one entry per CDR3 protein. The data contain fewer than 750,000 distinct CDR3 sequences, about 51% of them singletons. The specimen was blood. The receptors shown here come from a woman aged 80 or older in good health.

This clonotype was found many times. This rearrangement joins TRBV27 to TRBJ1-2; no clear D gene. CDR1 and CDR2 from the germline V gene are MNHEY and SMNVEV (reference sequence). V was clipped by 10 bases and J by 5 bases, with 17 bases between them. CDR3 length: 13 residues. In nucleotides, the CDR3 is TGTGCCACTCGACTCCCTGGCCCATATGGCTACACCTTC. This gives the protein CATRLPGPYGYTF.

This clonotype was seen ten or more times. The chain carries TRBV5-1 and TRBJ2-1; D gene ambiguous. The germline V gene encodes CDR1 SGHRS and CDR2 YFSETQ. CDR3 size: 14 residues. Trimming took 2 bases from V and 0 from J, leaving 6 bases between them. The CDR3 nucleotides read TGCGCCAGCAGCTTTAGGATCTCCTACAATGAGCAGTTCTTC. It yields the protein CASSFRISYNEQFF.

This clonotype was detected ten times or more. This sequence joins TRBV5-1 and TRBJ1-1; TRBD1 is a possible D gene (6 bases). The germline CDR1 and CDR2 sequences are SGHRS and YFSETQ. V lost 4 bases and J 1 base, leaving 8 bases between the germline ends. The CDR3 extends over 13 amino acids. The CDR3 DNA reads as TGCGCCAGCAGCGGGACATCGAACACTGAAGCTTTCTTT. Its protein is CASSGTSNTEAFF.

Here the CDR3 reads CSVGQGNYEQYF. In DNA form, the CDR3 reads TGCAGCGTGGGACAGGGTAACTACGAGCAGTACTTC. The rearrangement joins TRBV29-1 to TRBJ2-5, with 9 bases fitting TRBD1. Judging by the DNA end, TRBJ2-7 fits better; the J call may be wrong. CDR3 length: 12 amino acids. CDR1 and CDR2 from the germline V gene are SQVTM and ANQGSEA.

Of note for this clonotype: This clone may be a read error of a much larger clone one base away. This chain connects TRBV20-1 to TRBJ2-7; tentatively, D is TRBD2 (6 bases). The V gene lost 0 bases and the J gene lost 7 bases, with 16 bases spanning the gap. CDR1 is DFQATT, CDR2 SNEGSKA, per germline (reference sequence). The CDR3 loop spans 14 amino acids. This CDR3 is CSARDLSGANEQYF. In DNA form, the CDR3 reads TGCAGTGCTAGAGACTTATCGGGAGCCAATGAGCAGTACTTC.

As concerns this clonotype: Just one base apart from a much larger clone, this may be a read error. V usage is TRBV5-1 and J usage is TRBJ2-3, with 11 bases fitting TRBD1. The V gene's germline CDR1 is SGHRS and CDR2 YFSETQ. The CDR3 has 15 amino acids. As DNA, the CDR3 is TGCGCCAGCAGAACCAGGACAGGGGGCACAGATGCGCAGTATTTT. Translated, it gives CASRTRTGGTDAQYF.

This clonotype was recorded at least ten times. The chain recombines TRBV20-1 with TRBJ2-5; a possible D gene is TRBD2 (6 bases). Germline loops: CDR1 DFQATT, CDR2 SNEGSKA (reference sequence). This CDR3 has 12 amino acids. Trimming pared 6 bases from V and 5 bases from J, leaving 13 bases between. CDR3 loop: CSARDFQETQYF. The CDR3 nucleotides read TGCAGTGCCAGGGACTTCCAGGAGACCCAGTACTTC.

This clonotype was found a few times. The rearrangement joins TRBV20-1 to TRBJ1-1, with D tentatively TRBD1 (6 bases). V was trimmed by 6 bases and J by 5 bases, leaving 13 bases between them. The CDR3 is made up of 12 amino acids. The germline CDR1 and CDR2 sequences are DFQATT and SNEGSKA (reference sequence). CDR3 in amino acids: CSAPTGYTEAFF. The CDR3 DNA follows: TGCAGTGCACCGACAGGATATACTGAAGCTTTCTTT.

This chain joins TRBV12-3 or TRBV12-4 and TRBJ2-2; D might be TRBD2 (6 bases). V dropped 7 bases and J dropped 10 bases, with 22 bases sitting between them. The CDR3 length is 15 residues. In DNA, the CDR3 is TGTGCCAGCACCTGGGGGACTTCGGTGAGGAAGGAGCTGTTTTTT. It encodes CASTWGTSVRKELFF.

The table lists this clonotype with a count of one. Possible read error: a much larger clone is one base away. The chain is built from TRBV5-1 and TRBJ2-7, with a weak D call TRBD2 (7 bases). Looked up from germline, CDR1 is SGHRS and CDR2 is YFSETQ. V was cut by 4 bases and J by 3 bases, with 17 bases left in between. This CDR3 is 15 amino acids long. The CDR3 DNA sequence: TGCGCCAGCAGCCGGGGCGGGGGCGAGTTCTACGAGCAGTACTTC. Protein sequence: CASSRGGGEFYEQYF.

J is TRBJ2-7 and V is TRBV10-1; D unresolved. CDR1 is WNHNN and CDR2 is SYGVQD in the germline V gene (reference sequence). This CDR3 contains 13 residues. Trimming stripped 6 bases from V and 1 base from J, with 10 bases between. The CDR3 DNA reads as TGCGCCAGCAGCGCCTTGGGATCCTACGAGCAGTACTTC. It yields the protein CASSALGSYEQYF.

This chain links TRBV6-1 with TRBJ2-6; possibly TRBD1 for D (5 bases). There are 16 residues in the CDR3. The V end lost 4 bases, the J end lost 0 bases, and 10 bases lay between the germline ends. Germline V lookup: CDR1 MNHNS, CDR2 SASEGT. The DNA of the CDR3 is TGTGCCAGCAGTGCACAACAGGTCTCTGGGGCCAACGTCCTGACTTTC. This gives the protein CASSAQQVSGANVLTF.

The rearrangement joins TRBV29-1 to TRBJ1-4, with D possibly TRBD1 on 5 matching bases. CDR3 size: 12 residues. Between the trimmed V and J ends, which lost 7 bases and 4 bases, there was a span of 10 bases. Germline CDR1 is SQVTM and CDR2 is ANQGSEA. CDR3 in amino acids: CSARQINEKLFF. In DNA, the CDR3 is TGCAGCGCTCGACAGATTAATGAAAAACTGTTTTTT.

This clonotype was recorded many times. V is TRBV19 and J is TRBJ2-1; possibly TRBD1 or TRBD2 for D (5 bases each). Germline V gene lookup returns CDR1 LNHDA and CDR2 SQIVND (reference sequence). The CDR3 totals 14 residues. Trimming left V 11 bases short and J 4 bases short, with 18 bases between. The CDR3 DNA sequence: TGTGCCTCCGGGACCACCCGTTTATACAATGAGCAGTTCTTC. It yields the protein CASGTTRLYNEQFF.

This chain uses TRBV14 with TRBJ1-2, with D possibly matching TRBD1 (6 bases). Germline CDR1 and CDR2: SGHDN and FVKESK. The CDR3 length is 15 residues. The V and J ends lost 1 base and 8 bases respectively, with 17 bases between them. CDR3 protein: CASSQVPPRGEGYTF. In DNA, the CDR3 is TGTGCCAGCAGCCAAGTCCCTCCCAGGGGAGAAGGCTACACCTTC.

This rearrangement joins TRBV29-1 to TRBJ2-3, with D tentatively TRBD2 (6 bases). This CDR3 has 13 residues. CDR1 and CDR2 (germline): SQVTM, ANQGSEA. V lost 3 bases and J lost 6, with 13 bases in between. The CDR3 is CSVERDSPDTQYF. CDR3 in DNA: TGCAGCGTTGAGCGGGACTCCCCCGATACGCAGTATTTT.

This clonotype occurred a few times. Since a much larger clone is just one base distant, this may be a read error. The chain links TRBV29-1 to TRBJ2-7; D perhaps matches TRBD2 (5 bases). The CDR3 runs 15 residues. V shed 4 bases and J shed 7 bases, with 23 bases lying between them. The germline V gene has CDR1 SQVTM and CDR2 ANQGSEA. CDR3 in amino acids: CSVVGMRTLLNEQYF. DNA for the CDR3: TGCAGCGTTGTTGGTATGAGGACTTTACTTAATGAGCAGTACTTC.

The chain joins TRBV28 to TRBJ1-1; D unresolved. V lost 6 bases to trimming and J lost 11 bases, with 19 bases between them. CDR1 is MDHEN and CDR2 is SYDVKM in the germline V gene. The CDR3 loop spans 13 amino acids. The DNA for the CDR3 is TGTGCCAGCAGCTCCGTCGGCCGGGCCGGGGCTTTCTTT. It encodes CASSSVGRAGAFF.

Worth noting for this clonotype: A much larger clone differs from this one at a single base, so this may be a read error. V and J are TRBV28 and TRBJ2-1; D is perhaps TRBD2 (6 bases). The length of the CDR3 is 15 residues. Trimming left V 5 bases short and J 10 bases short, with 21 bases between. In germline, CDR1 is MDHEN, CDR2 SYDVKM. The DNA for the CDR3 is TGTGCCAGCAGTCCACCCGGTTCCAGGACTACGGAGCAGTTCTTC. Protein product: CASSPPGSRTTEQFF.

The gene calls are TRBV5-1 and TRBJ2-5, with D perhaps assigned TRBD1 or TRBD2 (5 bases each). The J call may be in error: the DNA end matches TRBJ2-7 better. The CDR3 totals 14 residues. The germline gives CDR1 SGHRS, CDR2 YFSETQ. CDR3 sequence reads: CASSVGTGPNEQYF. The CDR3 DNA follows: TGCGCCAGCAGCGTGGGGACGGGGCCCAACGAGCAGTACTTC.